These T cell receptor beta chains were read from a single sample in a study of coeliac disease. Profiled with immunoSEQ multiplex PCR; TCRdb holds only in-frame clones, not every one. The sample shows fewer than 5,500 clones, more than 55% of them seen only once. Sequencing was performed on intraepithelial lymphocytes from the gut. Receptors were obtained from a woman under 30 with active celiac disease. The CDR3 runs from the conserved cysteine through the conserved F or W. A D gene is named only where the DNA matches it firmly. Clone size, where shown, is once, few, many, or a class for clones that have expanded.

CDR3 length	V gene	D gene	clone size	J gene	CDR3 DNA	CDR3 protein
15	TRBV15	TRBD1	.	TRBJ2-5	TGTGCCACCAGCAGAGATTGGACAGGGGGGAAGACCCAGTACTTC	CATSRDWTGGKTQYF
12	TRBV27	.	.	TRBJ1-1	TGTGCCAGCAGTTTATCGGGGGGGGGAGCTTTCTTT	CASSLSGGGAFF
16	TRBV4-1	TRBD2	.	TRBJ2-1	TGCGCCAGCAGCCAACCGGGACTAGCAGTTTACAATGAGCAGTTCTTC	CASSQPGLAVYNEQFF
15	TRBV19	TRBD1	.	TRBJ1-4	TGTGCCAGTAGCGTGACAGGGGGACCTAATGAAAAACTGTTTTTT	CASSVTGGPNEKLFF
19	TRBV14	.	.	TRBJ2-6	TGTGCCAGCAGCCACCCCCTCGGGGGGCCCTCCTCTGGGGCCAACGTCCTGACTTTC	CASSHPLGGPSSGANVLTF
13	TRBV5-6	.	.	TRBJ1-2	TGTGCCAGCAGCTTTGTCAGTAACTATGGCTACACCTTC	CASSFVSNYGYTF
16	TRBV5-1	TRBD2	once	TRBJ2-1	TGCGCCAGCAGCTTGGTTGGGACTAGCGGGAACAATGAGCAGTTCTTC	CASSLVGTSGNNEQFF
16	TRBV4-2	TRBD1	few	TRBJ1-2	TGTGCCAGCAGCCGAGAGACAGGGGCGCAGTACTATGGCTACACCTTC	CASSRETGAQYYGYTF
14	TRBV16	TRBD1	.	TRBJ1-5	TGTGCCAGCAGCCCCGGACAGGGGGCCCAGCCCCAGCATTTT	CASSPGQGAQPQHF
11	TRBV13	.	few	TRBJ2-1	TGTGCCAGCAGCCCCTCCAATGAGCAGTTCTTC	CASSPSNEQFF
15	TRBV19	TRBD1	.	TRBJ2-1	TGTGCCACCAGGCCGGGACAGAGCCCAATCAATGAGCAGTTCTTC	CATRPGQSPINEQFF
18	TRBV19	TRBD2	.	TRBJ2-6	TGTGCCAGTAGTATAGACCCGGGGGGAACCTTTGGGGCCAACGTCCTGACTTTC	CASSIDPGGTFGANVLTF
17	TRBV6-1	.	medium-sized	TRBJ1-5	TGTGCCAGCAGTGAAGGGGCAGGGGTCAATAGCAATCAGCCCCAGCATTTT	CASSEGAGVNSNQPQHF
13	TRBV6-1	.	.	TRBJ2-1	TGTGCCAGCAGTGAACAAGCGCTAGCTGAGCAGTTCTTC	CASSEQALAEQFF
12	TRBV30	.	.	TRBJ2-1	TGTGCCTGGGGGGGCACGACCAATGAGCAGTTCTTC	CAWGGTTNEQFF
15	TRBV10-1	TRBD1	.	TRBJ1-5	TGCGCCAGCGAGAACCTGACAGGGATCGGTCAGCCCCAGCATTTT	CASENLTGIGQPQHF
18	TRBV11-2	TRBD2	.	TRBJ2-1	TGTGCCAGCAGCTTAAATGGGGGACTAGCGGGAGATTACAATGAGCAGTTCTTC	CASSLNGGLAGDYNEQFF
13	TRBV5-5	TRBD1	.	TRBJ1-2	TGTGCCAGCAGCCCCGACAGGGGATATGGCTACACCTTC	CASSPDRGYGYTF
13	TRBV18	.	.	TRBJ1-4	TGTGCCAGCTCCCGAGACATGAATGAAAAACTGTTTTTT	CASSRDMNEKLFF
17	TRBV21-1	.	.	TRBJ1-2	TGTGCCAGTATCACAACAGTTCGGGGAGGAATAAGATATGGCTACACCTTC	CASITTVRGGIRYGYTF
16	TRBV28	TRBD1	.	TRBJ1-5	TGTGCCAGCAGTCCCCCCGGGACAGGGGGTTTTCAGCCCCAGCATTTT	CASSPPGTGGFQPQHF
19	TRBV27	TRBD2	medium-sized	TRBJ2-3	TGTGCCAGCAGTTTATGGGGGACTAGCGGGAGACCCCCCACAGATACGCAGTATTTT	CASSLWGTSGRPPTDTQYF
13	TRBV27	TRBD2	once	TRBJ2-1	TGTGCCAGCAGGATCTTACTAGCGCGTGAGCAGTTCTTC	CASRILLAREQFF
19	TRBV5-1	.	.	TRBJ2-7	TGCGCCAGCAGCTTGTTTGTACAGGGTGCGGGCCCAACCCCTTACGAGCAGTACTTC	CASSLFVQGAGPTPYEQYF
16	TRBV5-1	TRBD2	.	TRBJ2-1	TGCGCCAGCAGCTTTGTCCCGGGGGGGCCCTACAATGAGCAGTTCTTC	CASSFVPGGPYNEQFF
15	TRBV4-2	.	.	TRBJ2-2	TGTGCCAGCGGGGGGAGCGGAGCGAACACCGGGGAGCTGTTTTTT	CASGGSGANTGELFF
17	TRBV4-2	TRBD2	.	TRBJ2-2	TGTGCCAGCAGCCAGGAGGGACTAGCGGGAGCCGCCGGGGAGCTGTTTTTT	CASSQEGLAGAAGELFF
16	TRBV10-2	.	.	TRBJ2-1	TGCGCCAGCAGTGTATTAGCAGGGAGGTTCTCGGGTGAGCAGTTCTTC	CASSVLAGRFSGEQFF
19	TRBV7-9	TRBD2	.	TRBJ2-7	TGTGCCAGCAGCTTATTTGTAGCGGGAGTTAATTTTTTGTTACACGAGCAGTACTTC	CASSLFVAGVNFLLHEQYF
15	TRBV5-1	.	.	TRBJ1-5	TGCGCCAGCAGCTTGTTTTCAGGGATCGATCAGCCCCAGCATTTT	CASSLFSGIDQPQHF
13	TRBV11-3	TRBD1	once	TRBJ1-1	TGTGCCAGCAGCTTAGGACAGGGCACTGAAGCTTTCTTT	CASSLGQGTEAFF
14	TRBV10-3	TRBD1	.	TRBJ1-5	TGTGCCATCTCCGGGACAGGGGCGCGTCAGCCCCAGCATTTT	CAISGTGARQPQHF
17	TRBV5-1	TRBD2	.	TRBJ2-2	TGCGCCAGCAGCTTGGCCGTAGCGGGACGGGGCACCGGGGAGCTGTTTTTT	CASSLAVAGRGTGELFF
14	TRBV21-1	.	.	TRBJ2-1	TGTGCCATCCGACCGGGACAGGGAAAGTATGAGCAGTTCTTC	CAIRPGQGKYEQFF
21	TRBV6-1	TRBD1	.	TRBJ2-1	TGTGCCAGCAGTGAATTCTGTTTGTGGGGATTTGGGCCAGGGGGCCACAATGAGCAGTTCTTC	CASSEFCLWGFGPGGHNEQFF
14	TRBV6-5	.	.	TRBJ2-1	TGTGCCAGCAGTTTCACACGAACGTACAATGAGCAGTTCTTC	CASSFTRTYNEQFF
13	TRBV29-1	.	.	TRBJ2-7	TGCAGCGTTGAATACAGGGCGGGCTACGAGCAGTACTTC	CSVEYRAGYEQYF
16	TRBV6-5	TRBD1	large	TRBJ2-7	TGTGCCAGCAGTTACTCGAAGCAGGGACAGAACTACGAGCAGTACTTC	CASSYSKQGQNYEQYF
12	TRBV5-8	.	.	TRBJ2-7	TGTGCCAGCAGCCGCCCGGGTTACGAGCAGTACTTC	CASSRPGYEQYF
14	TRBV18	.	.	TRBJ1-4	TGTGCCAGCTCACCTCGACAGGTTACAGAAAAACTGTTTTTT	CASSPRQVTEKLFF
14	TRBV4-2	TRBD2	.	TRBJ2-7	TGTGCCAGCAGCCTCACCGGGACTACCTACGAGCAGTACTTC	CASSLTGTTYEQYF
15	TRBV19	.	.	TRBJ1-3	TGTGCCAGTAGTACGGACATTAACTCTGGAAACACCATATATTTT	CASSTDINSGNTIYF
15	TRBV11-2	TRBD2	.	TRBJ2-3	TGTGCCAGCAGCTTAGGGGCGGGAGAGTTGGATACGCAGTATTTT	CASSLGAGELDTQYF
15	TRBV4-1	TRBD2	.	TRBJ2-7	TGCGCCAGCAGCCAAGTCCTAGCGGGAGGGTACGAGCAGTACTTC	CASSQVLAGGYEQYF
14	TRBV5-1	.	.	TRBJ2-5	TGCGCCAGCAGCTCCCGACGGGGAGGAGAGACCCAGTACTTC	CASSSRRGGETQYF
14	TRBV5-1	.	few	TRBJ2-5	TGCGCCAGCAGCCCATGGGGGCAGGTGAAGACCCAGTACTTC	CASSPWGQVKTQYF
16	TRBV7-8	TRBD1	.	TRBJ2-3	TGTGCCAGCAGCTTACCTCAGGGGGTCGGCACAGATACGCAGTATTTT	CASSLPQGVGTDTQYF
16	TRBV12-5	.	.	TRBJ1-5	TGTGCTAGTGGTCCTAGCCAGGGGCCGTACAATCAGCCCCAGCATTTT	CASGPSQGPYNQPQHF
13	TRBV29-1	TRBD1	.	TRBJ1-5	TGCAGCGTTGCTGACAGGGGTTACCAGCCCCAGCATTTT	CSVADRGYQPQHF
15	TRBV5-1	TRBD1	.	TRBJ2-5	TGCGCCAGCAGCTCGGAACAGGGGATCCAAGAGACCCAGTACTTC	CASSSEQGIQETQYF
15	TRBV7-9	.	once	TRBJ1-3	TGTGCCAGCAGCCCAATCATCGGCTCTGGAAACACCATATATTTT	CASSPIIGSGNTIYF
16	TRBV5-6	TRBD2	.	TRBJ2-2	TGTGCCAGCAGCTTGGATCTAGCGGGGTACACCGGGGAGCTGTTTTTT	CASSLDLAGYTGELFF
12	TRBV9	.	.	TRBJ1-1	TGTGCCAGCAGCTTAAGACAGGTTGAAGCTTTCTTT	CASSLRQVEAFF
13	TRBV4-2	.	.	TRBJ1-4	TGTGCCAGCAGCCTGACAGTTAATGAAAAACTGTTTTTT	CASSLTVNEKLFF
14	TRBV6-5	TRBD1	.	TRBJ2-3	TGTGCCAGCAGTTTTGCAGGGGACAGGGATACGCAGTATTTT	CASSFAGDRDTQYF
16	TRBV7-6	.	.	TRBJ2-2	TGTGCCAGCAGCTTAGGAGGGGGTTATGACACCGGGGAGCTGTTTTTT	CASSLGGGYDTGELFF